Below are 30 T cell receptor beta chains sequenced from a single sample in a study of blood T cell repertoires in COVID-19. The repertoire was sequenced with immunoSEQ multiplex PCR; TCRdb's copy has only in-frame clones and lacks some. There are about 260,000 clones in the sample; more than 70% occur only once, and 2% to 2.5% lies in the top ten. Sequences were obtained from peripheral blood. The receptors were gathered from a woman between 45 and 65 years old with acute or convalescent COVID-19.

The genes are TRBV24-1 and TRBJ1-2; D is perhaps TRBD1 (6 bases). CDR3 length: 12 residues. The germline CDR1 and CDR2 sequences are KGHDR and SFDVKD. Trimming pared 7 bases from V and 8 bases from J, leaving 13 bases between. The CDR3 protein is CATSLQGWGYTF. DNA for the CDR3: TGTGCCACCAGCTTACAGGGTTGGGGCTACACCTTC.

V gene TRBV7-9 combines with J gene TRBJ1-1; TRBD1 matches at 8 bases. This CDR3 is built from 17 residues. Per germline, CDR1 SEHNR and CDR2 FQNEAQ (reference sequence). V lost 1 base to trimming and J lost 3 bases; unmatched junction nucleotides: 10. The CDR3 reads CASSLGQGARLDTEAFF. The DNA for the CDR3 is TGTGCCAGCAGCTTAGGTCAGGGGGCGCGGTTGGACACTGAAGCTTTCTTT.

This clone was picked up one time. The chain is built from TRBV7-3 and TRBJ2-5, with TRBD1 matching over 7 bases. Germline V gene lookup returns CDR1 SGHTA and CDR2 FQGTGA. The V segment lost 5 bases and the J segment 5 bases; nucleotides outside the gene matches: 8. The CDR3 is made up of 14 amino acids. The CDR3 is CASSRQTGDETQYF. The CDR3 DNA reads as TGTGCCAGCAGCCGACAAACAGGGGACGAGACCCAGTACTTC.

The CDR3 DNA follows: TGTGCCAGCAGCTTGGGACTAGCGAACAACGAGCAGTACTTC. Translated: CASSLGLANNEQYF. The rearrangement links TRBV5-4 to TRBJ2-7; 8 bases are a match to TRBD2. Germline V CDR1 and CDR2: SGHNT, YYREEE (reference sequence). CDR3 length: 14 residues. Unmatched junction bases numbered 4, after V lost 0 bases and J lost 5 bases.

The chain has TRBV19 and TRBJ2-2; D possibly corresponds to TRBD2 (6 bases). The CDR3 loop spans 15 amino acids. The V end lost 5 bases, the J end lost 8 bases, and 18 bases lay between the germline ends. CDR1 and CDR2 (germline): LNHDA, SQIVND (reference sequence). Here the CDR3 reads CASSSLLTGEGELFF. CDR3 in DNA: TGTGCCAGTAGTTCCCTCTTAACGGGAGAAGGGGAGCTGTTTTTT.

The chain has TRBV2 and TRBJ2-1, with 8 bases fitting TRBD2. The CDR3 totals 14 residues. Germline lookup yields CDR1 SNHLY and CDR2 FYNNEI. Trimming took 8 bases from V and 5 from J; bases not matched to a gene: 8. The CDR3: CASGSGMRDNEQFF. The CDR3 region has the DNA TGTGCCAGCGGTAGCGGGATGAGGGACAATGAGCAGTTCTTC.

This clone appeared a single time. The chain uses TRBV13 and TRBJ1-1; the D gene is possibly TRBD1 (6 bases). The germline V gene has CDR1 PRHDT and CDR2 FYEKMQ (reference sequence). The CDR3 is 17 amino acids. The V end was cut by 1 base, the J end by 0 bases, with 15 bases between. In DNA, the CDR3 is TGTGCCAGCAGCTTAGCTTCCGGGGGGGGCTTGAACACTGAAGCTTTCTTT. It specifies CASSLASGGGLNTEAFF.

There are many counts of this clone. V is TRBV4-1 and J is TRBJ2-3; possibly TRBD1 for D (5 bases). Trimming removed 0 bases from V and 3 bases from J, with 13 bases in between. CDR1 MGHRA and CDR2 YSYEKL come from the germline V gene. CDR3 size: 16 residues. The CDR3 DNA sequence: TGCGCCAGCAGCCAAGAATCAAGCAGGGCAACAGATACGCAGTATTTT. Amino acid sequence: CASSQESSRATDTQYF.

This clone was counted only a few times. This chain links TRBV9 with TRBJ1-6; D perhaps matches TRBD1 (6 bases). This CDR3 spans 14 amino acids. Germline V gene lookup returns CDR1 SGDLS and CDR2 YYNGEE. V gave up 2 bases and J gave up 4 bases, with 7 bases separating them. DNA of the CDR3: TGTGCCAGCAGCGTCGGACAGTATAATTCACCCCTCCACTTT. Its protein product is CASSVGQYNSPLHF.

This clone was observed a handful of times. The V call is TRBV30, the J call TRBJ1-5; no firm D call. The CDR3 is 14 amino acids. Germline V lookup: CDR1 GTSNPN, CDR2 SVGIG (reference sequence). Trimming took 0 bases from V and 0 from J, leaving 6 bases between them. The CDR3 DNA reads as TGTGCCTGGAGTGTACAGCTTAGCAATCAGCCCCAGCATTTT. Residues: CAWSVQLSNQPQHF.

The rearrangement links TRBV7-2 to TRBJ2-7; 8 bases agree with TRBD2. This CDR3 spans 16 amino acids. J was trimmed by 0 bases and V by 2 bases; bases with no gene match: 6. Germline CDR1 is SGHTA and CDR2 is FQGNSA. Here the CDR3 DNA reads TGTGCCAGCAGCTTATCAGGACTAGCAGACTCCTACGAGCAGTACTTC. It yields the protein CASSLSGLADSYEQYF.

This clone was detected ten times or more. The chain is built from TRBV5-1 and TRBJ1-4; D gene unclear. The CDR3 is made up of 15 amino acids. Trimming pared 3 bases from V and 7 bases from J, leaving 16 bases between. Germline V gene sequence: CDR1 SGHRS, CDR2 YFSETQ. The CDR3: CASSSYAGGSEKLFF. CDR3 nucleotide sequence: TGCGCCAGCAGCTCATACGCGGGTGGTAGTGAAAAACTGTTTTTT.

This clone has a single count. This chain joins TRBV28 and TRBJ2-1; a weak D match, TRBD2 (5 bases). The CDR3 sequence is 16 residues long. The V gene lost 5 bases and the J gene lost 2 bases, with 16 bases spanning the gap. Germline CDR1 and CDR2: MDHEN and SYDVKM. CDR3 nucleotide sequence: TGTGCCAGCAGTCCTCTATACGGACTCACCTACAATGAGCAGTTCTTC. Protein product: CASSPLYGLTYNEQFF.

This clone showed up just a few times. The CDR3 protein is CASSPDRVGNTIYF. The DNA for the CDR3 is TGTGCCAGCAGCCCTGACAGGGTCGGAAACACCATATATTTT. The chain joins TRBV5-5 to TRBJ1-3, with TRBD1 matching over 7 bases. Germline lookup yields CDR1 SGHKS and CDR2 YYEKEE (reference sequence). The CDR3 runs to 14 residues. V lost 4 bases to trimming and J lost 4 bases; unmatched junction nucleotides: 5.

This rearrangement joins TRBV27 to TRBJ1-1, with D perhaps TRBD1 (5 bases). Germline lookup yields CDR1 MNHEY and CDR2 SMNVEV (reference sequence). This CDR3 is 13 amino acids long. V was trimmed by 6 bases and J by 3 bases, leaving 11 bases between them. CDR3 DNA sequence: TGTGCCAGCAGGATACAGGCATACACTGAAGCTTTCTTT. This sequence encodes CASRIQAYTEAFF.

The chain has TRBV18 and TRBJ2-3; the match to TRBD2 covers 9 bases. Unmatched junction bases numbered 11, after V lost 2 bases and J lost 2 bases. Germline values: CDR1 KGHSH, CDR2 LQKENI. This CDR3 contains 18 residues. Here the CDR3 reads CASSPNPLAGYNTDTQYF. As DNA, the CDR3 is TGTGCCAGCTCACCAAACCCTCTAGCGGGATATAACACAGATACGCAGTATTTT.

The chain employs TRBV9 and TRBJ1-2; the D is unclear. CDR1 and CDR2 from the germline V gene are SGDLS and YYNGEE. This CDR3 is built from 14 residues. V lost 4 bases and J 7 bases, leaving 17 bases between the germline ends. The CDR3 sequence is CASSFINSGSGYTF. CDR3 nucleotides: TGTGCCAGCAGCTTCATAAACTCGGGTAGTGGCTACACCTTC.

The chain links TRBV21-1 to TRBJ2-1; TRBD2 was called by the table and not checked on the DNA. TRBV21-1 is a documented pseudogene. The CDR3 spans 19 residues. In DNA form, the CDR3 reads TGTGCCAGCAGCAAAGCGGCACGGAGACTAGCGGGAGGGAGGAATGAGCAGTTCTTC. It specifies CASSKAARRLAGGRNEQFF.

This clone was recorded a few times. CDR3 sequence (DNA): TGTGCCAGCAGCGCTACTCCTAGCGAGGCCTACGAGCAGTACTTC. This sequence encodes CASSATPSEAYEQYF. The rearrangement uses TRBV7-7 and TRBJ2-7, with D perhaps matching TRBD2 (6 bases). The CDR3 extends over 15 amino acids. Germline V gene data show CDR1 as SSHAT and CDR2 as FNYEAQ (reference sequence). Trimming left V 5 bases short and J 2 bases short, with 16 bases between.

The CDR3 reads CASSSFNWTGRRTEAFF. As DNA, the CDR3 is TGTGCCAGCAGCTCCTTCAACTGGACAGGGCGTAGGACTGAAGCTTTCTTT. The chain couples TRBV5-4 to TRBJ1-1, with 8 bases lining up with TRBD1. The trim removed 3 bases at V and 5 bases at J, leaving 15 bases unmatched. From germline, CDR1 is SGHNT and CDR2 YYREEE (reference sequence). The CDR3 extends over 17 amino acids.

The CDR3 DNA sequence: TGTGCCAGCAGTTATGACGTGAGGGGGAATCAGCCCCAGCATTTT. The encoded protein is CASSYDVRGNQPQHF. V usage is TRBV11-2 and J usage is TRBJ1-5, with D tentatively TRBD1 (6 bases). Germline V gene lookup returns CDR1 SGHAT and CDR2 FQNNGV. This CDR3 region has 15 residues. The V gene lost 6 bases and the J gene lost 4 bases, with 16 bases spanning the gap. Full variable domain (rest looked up from reference TRBV11-2 and TRBJ1-5): EAGVAQSPRYKIIEKRQSVAFWCNPISGHATLYWYQQILGQGPKLLIQFQNNGVVDDSQLPKDRFSAERLKGVDSTLKIQPAKLEDSAVYLCASSYDVRGNQPQHFGDGTRLSIL.

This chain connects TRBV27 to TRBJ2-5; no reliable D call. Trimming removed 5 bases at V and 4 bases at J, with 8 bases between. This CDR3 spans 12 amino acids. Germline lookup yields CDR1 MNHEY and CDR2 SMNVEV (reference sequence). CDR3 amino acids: CASSSPGETQYF. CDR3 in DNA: TGTGCCAGCAGTAGTCCGGGAGAGACCCAGTACTTC.

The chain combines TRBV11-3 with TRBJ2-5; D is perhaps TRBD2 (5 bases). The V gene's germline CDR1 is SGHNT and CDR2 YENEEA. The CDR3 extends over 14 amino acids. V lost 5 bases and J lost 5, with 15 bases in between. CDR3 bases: TGTGCCAGCAGCCGCATAGGAGGAGGCGAGACCCAGTACTTC. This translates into CASSRIGGGETQYF. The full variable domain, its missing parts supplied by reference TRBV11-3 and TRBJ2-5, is EAGVVQSPRYKIIEKKQPVAFWCNPISGHNTLYWYLQNLGQGPELLIRYENEEAVDDSQLPKDRFSAERLKGVDSTLKIQPAELGDSAVYLCASSRIGGGETQYFGPGTRLLVL.

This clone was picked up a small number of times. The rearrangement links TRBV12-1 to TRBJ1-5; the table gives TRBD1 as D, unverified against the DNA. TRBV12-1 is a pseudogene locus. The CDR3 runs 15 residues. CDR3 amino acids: CASSPRTVGNQPQHF. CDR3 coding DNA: TGTGCCAGCAGCCCGCGGACAGTGGGCAATCAGCCCCAGCATTTT.

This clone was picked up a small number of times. The CDR3 coding sequence is TGTGCCAGCAGTGCAGGCAGGTACACTGAAGCTTTCTTT. It encodes CASSAGRYTEAFF. The chain combines TRBV2 with TRBJ1-1; no clear D. The V end was cut by 4 bases, the J end by 3 bases, with 9 bases between. CDR3 length: 13 residues. Per the germline V gene, CDR1 is SNHLY and CDR2 is FYNNEI.

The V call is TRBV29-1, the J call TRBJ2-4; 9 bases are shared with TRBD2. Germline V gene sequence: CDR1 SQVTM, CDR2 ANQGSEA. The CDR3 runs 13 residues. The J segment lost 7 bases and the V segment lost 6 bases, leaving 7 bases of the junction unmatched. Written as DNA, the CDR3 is TGCAGCGTCGAACTAGCGGGCCCCAACATTCAGTACTTC. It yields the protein CSVELAGPNIQYF.

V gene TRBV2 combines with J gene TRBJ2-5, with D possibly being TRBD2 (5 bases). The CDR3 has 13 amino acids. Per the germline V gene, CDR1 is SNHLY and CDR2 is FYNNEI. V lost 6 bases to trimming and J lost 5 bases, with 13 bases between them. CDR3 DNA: TGTGCCAGCAGGCGGGCCGTAAGGGAGACCCAGTACTTC. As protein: CASRRAVRETQYF.

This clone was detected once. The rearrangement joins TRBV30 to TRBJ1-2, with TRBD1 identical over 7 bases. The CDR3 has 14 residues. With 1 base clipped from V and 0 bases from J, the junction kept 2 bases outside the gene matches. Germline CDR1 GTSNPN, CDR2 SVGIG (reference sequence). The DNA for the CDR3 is TGTGCCTGGAGTGGCAGGGGGTCTAACTATGGCTACACCTTC. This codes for CAWSGRGSNYGYTF.

CDR3 in amino acids: CASSLTGGEGAFF. The CDR3 DNA is TGTGCCAGCAGCTTGACAGGGGGAGAGGGGGCTTTCTTT. The chain recombines TRBV7-2 with TRBJ1-1, with 9 bases that match TRBD1. CDR1 and CDR2 (germline): SGHTA, FQGNSA. Trimming took 3 bases from V and 11 from J; bases not matched to a gene: 7. The CDR3 has 13 residues. The full variable domain, in which reference TRBV7-2 and TRBJ1-1 provide the parts outside the CDR3, is GAGVSQSPSNKVTEKGKDVELRCDPISGHTALYWYRQSLGQGLEFLIYFQGNSAPDKSGLPSDRFSAERTGGSVSTLTIQRTQQEDSAVYLCASSLTGGEGAFFGQGTRLTVV.

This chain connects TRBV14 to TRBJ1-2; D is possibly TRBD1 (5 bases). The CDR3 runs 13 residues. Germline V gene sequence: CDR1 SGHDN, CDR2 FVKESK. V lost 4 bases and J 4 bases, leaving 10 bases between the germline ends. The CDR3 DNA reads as TGTGCCAGCAGCCCGGGACTGACCTATGGCTACACCTTC. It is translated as CASSPGLTYGYTF. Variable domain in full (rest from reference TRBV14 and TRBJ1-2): EAGVTQFPSHSVIEKGQTVTLRCDPISGHDNLYWYRRVMGKEIKFLLHFVKESKQDESGMPNNRFLAERTGGTYSTLKVQPAELEDSGVYFCASSPGLTYGYTFGSGTRLTVV.